This TCR beta chain came from a study of identical twins. Study-wide results and limits: Out-of-frame alpha sequences common to twins exhibited an excess of low generation probability. Cross-sectional statistics underpinned the conclusions; the same donors were not followed. Fewer insertions marked abundant cord blood beta clonotypes; young adult naive trended weakly, memory not at all.

This clonotype appeared a few times. Its specificity is unknown. V gave up 4 bases and J gave up 3 bases; unmatched junction bases: 5. Germline V gives CDR1 SGHRS, CDR2 YFSETQ. The CDR3 covers 14 residues. TCRdb ran MiXCR on the 5' RACE reads and lists one entry per CDR3 protein. This sample has around 650,000 distinct CDR3 sequences, with about 7.1% found just once. These data are also associated with another study on yellow fever vaccine responses in identical twins.

The sequencing sample was made of PBMCs. The chain recombines TRBV5-1 with TRBJ1-1; 8 nucleotides match TRBD1. This receptor was obtained from a woman younger than 30 in good health. Here the CDR3 reads CASSGDRSDTEAFF. Written as DNA, the CDR3 is TGCGCCAGCAGCGGGGACAGGTCGGACACTGAAGCTTTCTTT. The full variable domain, rest sourced from reference TRBV5-1 and TRBJ1-1, is KAGVTQTPRYLIKTRGQQVTLSCSPISGHRSVSWYQQTPGQGLQFLFEYFSETQRNKGNFPGRFSGRQFSNSRSEMNVSTLELGDSALYLCASSGDRSDTEAFFGQGTRLTVV.